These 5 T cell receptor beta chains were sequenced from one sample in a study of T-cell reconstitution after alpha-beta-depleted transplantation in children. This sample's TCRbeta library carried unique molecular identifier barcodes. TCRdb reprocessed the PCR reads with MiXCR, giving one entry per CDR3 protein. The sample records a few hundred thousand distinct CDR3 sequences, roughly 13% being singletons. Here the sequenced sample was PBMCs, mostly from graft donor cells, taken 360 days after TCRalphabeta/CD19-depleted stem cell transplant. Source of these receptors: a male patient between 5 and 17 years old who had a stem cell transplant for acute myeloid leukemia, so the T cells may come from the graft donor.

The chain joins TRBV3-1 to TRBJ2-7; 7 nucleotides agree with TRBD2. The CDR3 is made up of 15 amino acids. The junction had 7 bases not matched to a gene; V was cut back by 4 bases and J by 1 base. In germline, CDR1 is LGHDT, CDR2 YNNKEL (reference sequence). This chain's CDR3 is CASSPNSGPSYEQYF. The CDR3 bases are TGTGCCAGCAGCCCTAATAGCGGGCCTTCCTACGAGCAGTACTTC.

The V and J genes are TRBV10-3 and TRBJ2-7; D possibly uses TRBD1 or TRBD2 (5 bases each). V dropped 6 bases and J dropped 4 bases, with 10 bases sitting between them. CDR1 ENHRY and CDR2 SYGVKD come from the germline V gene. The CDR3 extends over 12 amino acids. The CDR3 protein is CAISGDVYEQYF. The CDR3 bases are TGTGCCATCAGCGGGGACGTGTACGAGCAGTACTTC.

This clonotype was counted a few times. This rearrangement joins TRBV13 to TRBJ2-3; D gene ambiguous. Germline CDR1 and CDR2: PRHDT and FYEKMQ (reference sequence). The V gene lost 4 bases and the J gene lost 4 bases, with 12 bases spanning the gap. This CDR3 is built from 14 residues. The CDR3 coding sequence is TGTGCCAGCAGCTCCTCGCGTACTCCAGATACGCAGTATTTT. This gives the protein CASSSSRTPDTQYF.

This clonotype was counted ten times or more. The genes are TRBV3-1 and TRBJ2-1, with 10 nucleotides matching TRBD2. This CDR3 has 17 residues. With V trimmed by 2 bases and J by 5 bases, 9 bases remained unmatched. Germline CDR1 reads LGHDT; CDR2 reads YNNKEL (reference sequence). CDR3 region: CASSQPGGLAYDNEQFF. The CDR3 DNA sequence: TGTGCCAGCAGCCAACCGGGGGGACTAGCGTACGACAATGAGCAGTTCTTC.

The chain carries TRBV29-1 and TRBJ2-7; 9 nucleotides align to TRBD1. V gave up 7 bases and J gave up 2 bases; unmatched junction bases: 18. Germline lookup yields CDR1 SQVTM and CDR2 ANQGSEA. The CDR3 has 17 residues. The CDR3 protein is CSAQDRGVTLTAYEQYF. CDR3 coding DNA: TGCAGCGCCCAGGACAGGGGTGTAACTTTAACTGCCTACGAGCAGTACTTC.